This T cell receptor beta chain is drawn from a study of blood T cell repertoires in COVID-19. The table came from immunoSEQ multiplex PCR; TCRdb's copy has only in-frame clones and leaves some out. The table has tens of thousands of clones, 82% seen once; the top ten hold 1.2%. The source is a woman older than 75 with acute or convalescent COVID-19. Sequenced input: peripheral blood.

For the CDR3, the DNA is TGTGCCAGCAGCCAAGTAGAAACCCTAAGCTCCTACAATGAGCAGTTCTTC. This encodes CASSQVETLSSYNEQFF. The chain has TRBV3-1 (or the pseudogene TRBV3-2) and TRBJ2-1; D unclear. The germline V gene has CDR1 LGHDT and CDR2 YNNKEL (reference sequence). This CDR3 contains 17 residues. V was shortened by 1 base and J by 0 bases, with 13 bases between the two germline ends.